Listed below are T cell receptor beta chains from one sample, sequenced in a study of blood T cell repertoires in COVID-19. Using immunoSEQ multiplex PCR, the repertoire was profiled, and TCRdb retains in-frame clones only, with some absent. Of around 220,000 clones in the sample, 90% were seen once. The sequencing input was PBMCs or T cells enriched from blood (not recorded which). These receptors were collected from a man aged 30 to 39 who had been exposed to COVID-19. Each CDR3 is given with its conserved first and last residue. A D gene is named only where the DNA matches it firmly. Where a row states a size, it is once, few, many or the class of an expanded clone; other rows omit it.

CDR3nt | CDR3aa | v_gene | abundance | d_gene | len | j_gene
TGTGCCAGCAGGGACGGACAGGGAGGCTACACCTTC | CASRDGQGGYTF | TRBV6-6 | . | TRBD1 | 12 | TRBJ1-2
TGTGCCAGTGTCTGGAGAGCGGGACCTTCCGGGGAGCTGTTTTTT | CASVWRAGPSGELFF | TRBV19 | once | TRBD2 | 15 | TRBJ2-2
TGCGCCAGCAGCCCCGGACAGCTCTACGAGCAGTACTTC | CASSPGQLYEQYF | TRBV5-1 | . | . | 13 | TRBJ2-7
TGTGCCATCAGCGCAGCAGGGGGCGCCTATGGCTACACCTTC | CAISAAGGAYGYTF | TRBV10-3 | . | TRBD1 | 14 | TRBJ1-2
TGTGCCAGCAGTTACCCGACGGCACTAGCTAACTATGGCTACACCTTC | CASSYPTALANYGYTF | TRBV6-5 | . | . | 16 | TRBJ1-2
TGTGCCAGCAGCCTTACCCACGGGGGGCCTAATGAAAAACTGTTTTTT | CASSLTHGGPNEKLFF | TRBV3-1/TRBV3-2 | . | . | 16 | TRBJ1-4
TGTGCCAGCACGGGTCGGAGACCTTACAATGAGCAGTTCTTC | CASTGRRPYNEQFF | TRBV6-5 | . | . | 14 | TRBJ2-1
TGCGCCAGCAGGTTTGGGACAGGGACAGGCGAGCAGTACTTC | CASRFGTGTGEQYF | TRBV5-1 | . | TRBD1 | 14 | TRBJ2-7
TGCACCAGCAGTCGGGACAGGGGGTACGAGCAGTACTTC | CTSSRDRGYEQYF | TRBV1 | few | . | 13 | TRBJ2-7
TGTGCCAGCAGCTTAGGGGAGGGGCGACAGCCCCAGCATTTT | CASSLGEGRQPQHF | TRBV7-9 | . | . | 14 | TRBJ1-5
TGTGCCAGCAGTTTTGGGACTCTCGCCCAGTACTTC | CASSFGTLAQYF | TRBV12-3/TRBV12-4 | . | . | 12 | TRBJ2-5
TGTGCCAGCAGCCCCCGGAGCACGAGGGATGGCTACACCTTC | CASSPRSTRDGYTF | TRBV9 | . | . | 14 | TRBJ1-2
TGTGCCAGCAGCCAAGATCTACTAGCGGGGCACAATGAGCAGTTCTTC | CASSQDLLAGHNEQFF | TRBV3-1/TRBV3-2 | . | TRBD2 | 16 | TRBJ2-1
TGTGCCAGCAGCTCAAACCTGGAAAACTACTACGAGCAGTACTTC | CASSSNLENYYEQYF | TRBV13 | few | . | 15 | TRBJ2-7
TGTGCCAGCAGTTTAAGGGGGCCCTCCTACGAGCAGTACTTC | CASSLRGPSYEQYF | TRBV27 | . | TRBD1 | 14 | TRBJ2-7
TGTGCCAGCAAACCATGGGAGGGTCAGGTGCAGTTCTTC | CASKPWEGQVQFF | TRBV7-9 | . | TRBD2 | 13 | TRBJ2-1
TGTGCCAGCAGCTTAGGCGGGGCCGCGAACACTGAAGCTTTCTTT | CASSLGGAANTEAFF | TRBV11-1 | . | . | 15 | TRBJ1-1
TGTGCCAGCAGCAGGGATACCTCTAGCACAGATACGCAGTATTTT | CASSRDTSSTDTQYF | TRBV6-4 | . | . | 15 | TRBJ2-3
TGTGCCAGCAGCCAAGAGGAGGGGACGGGTGAAGCTTTCTTT | CASSQEEGTGEAFF | TRBV4-2 | . | . | 14 | TRBJ1-1
TGTGCCAGCAGTCGGATGGGGGGGTACGAGCAGTACTTC | CASSRMGGYEQYF | TRBV6-5 | . | TRBD2 | 13 | TRBJ2-7
TGTGCCAGCAGGGACAGCGCCTACGAGCAGTACTTC | CASRDSAYEQYF | TRBV25-1 | . | . | 12 | TRBJ2-7
TGTGCCAGCAGGGTCCCTGGCTCCGAAAAACTGTTTTTT | CASRVPGSEKLFF | TRBV6-5 | . | . | 13 | TRBJ1-4
TGTGCCAGCAGCTTAGGGGTGGGACAGGGTTCAGATACGCAGTATTTT | CASSLGVGQGSDTQYF | TRBV11-2 | few | TRBD1 | 16 | TRBJ2-3
TGTGCCAGCAGCACCCTAGCGGGGGGGCCGGGTGAGCAGTTCTTC | CASSTLAGGPGEQFF | TRBV7-9 | . | TRBD2 | 15 | TRBJ2-1
TGCGCCAGCAGCCAAGAGTCAGGGTATCTCTACGAGCAGTACTTC | CASSQESGYLYEQYF | TRBV4-1 | once | . | 15 | TRBJ2-7
TGTGCCAGCAGCTTGGATAGCGGGGGGGCTTTGGATACGCAGTATTTT | CASSLDSGGALDTQYF | TRBV5-4 | . | TRBD2 | 16 | TRBJ2-3
TGCGCCAGCAGCACCGGGACAGGGTTGAACACTGAAGCTTTCTTT | CASSTGTGLNTEAFF | TRBV5-1 | . | TRBD1 | 15 | TRBJ1-1
TGTGCCAGCAGTGAAACCGGGACAGGGGCTCTTGTGACTGAAGCTTTCTTT | CASSETGTGALVTEAFF | TRBV6-1 | . | TRBD1 | 17 | TRBJ1-1
TGTGCCAGCAGCCGGGTGGATGCTTTCTTT | CASSRVDAFF | TRBV12-3/TRBV12-4 | . | . | 10 | TRBJ1-1
TGCGCCAGCAGCTTGGGGGAGATGACTGAAGCTTTCTTT | CASSLGEMTEAFF | TRBV5-1 | . | . | 13 | TRBJ1-1